These 8 T cell receptor beta chains came from one sample sequenced in a study of T cell therapy after organ transplantation. The repertoire was sequenced with immunoSEQ multiplex PCR; TCRdb's copy has only in-frame clones and lacks some. Among 1,200 or so clones, roughly 60% were seen once, and the ten largest hold 42%. Antigen specificity for these receptors is unknown. Sample time point: 20-29 weeks after completion of therapy. Here the sequenced sample was CD8+ T cells from blood, taken after autologous CMV-specific T cell therapy. The receptors come from a human patient who had received a solid organ transplant and had CMV disease. Some of these T cells may belong to the graft donor.

In this sample, this clone turned up a few times. The same CDR3 also results from other DNA sequences found in this sample. The CDR3 protein is CASSPEGAGSYEQYF. CDR3 nucleotide sequence: TGTGCCAGCTCACCAGAAGGGGCCGGATCCTACGAGCAGTACTTC. The J gene is TRBJ2-7, the V gene TRBV18, with a possible D match to TRBD1 (5 bases). CDR1 KGHSH and CDR2 LQKENI come from the germline V gene. The CDR3 covers 15 residues. V was pared by 2 bases and J by 1 base, with 12 bases between.

This clone was observed a few times. This chain's CDR3 is CASSFDAMYNEQFF. In nucleotides, the CDR3 is TGTGCCAGCAGTTTCGACGCGATGTACAATGAGCAGTTCTTC. The V gene is TRBV28, the J gene TRBJ2-1; D remains ambiguous. This CDR3 contains 14 residues. CDR1 and CDR2 (germline): MDHEN, SYDVKM. Deletions cut 3 bases from V and 4 bases from J, with 10 bases between.

Relative to its sample, this clone is large. The chain combines TRBV7-9 with TRBJ2-7; D is possibly TRBD1 or TRBD2 (5 bases each). The germline V and J ends were trimmed by 4 bases and 6 bases, with 19 bases remaining between them. The CDR3 contains 15 residues. Germline values: CDR1 SEHNR, CDR2 FQNEAQ (reference sequence). CDR3 nucleotide sequence: TGTGCCAGCAGCTCCCGGGACCTTAACCCCGGCGAGCAGTACTTC. This translates into CASSSRDLNPGEQYF.

V gene TRBV12-5 combines with J gene TRBJ1-1, with D unresolved. This CDR3 spans 14 amino acids. The germline CDR1 and CDR2 sequences are LGHNT and FRNRAP. The V and J ends lost 6 bases and 5 bases respectively, with 16 bases between them. The CDR3 here is CASGLKALGTEAFF. In nucleotides, the CDR3 is TGTGCTAGTGGCTTGAAAGCCCTGGGGACTGAAGCTTTCTTT.

The chain carries TRBV13 and TRBJ2-7, with D possibly matching TRBD1 (5 bases). Trimming pared 5 bases from V and 4 bases from J, leaving 21 bases between. Germline lookup yields CDR1 PRHDT and CDR2 FYEKMQ (reference sequence). CDR3 length equals 16 residues. CDR3 region: CASSATDKDSPYEQYF. In nucleotides, the CDR3 is TGTGCCAGCAGCGCAACGGACAAAGACTCCCCTTACGAGCAGTACTTC.

Worth noting for this clone: One junction end does not reproduce the germline sequence, and a read error may be involved. Other nucleotide sequences from this sample produce the same CDR3. The chain employs TRBV5-4 and TRBJ1-4; D may be TRBD1 (5 bases). This CDR3 has 17 amino acids. From germline, CDR1 is SGHNT and CDR2 YYREEE (reference sequence). The CDR3 is CASSQDGREGYGEKLFF. The CDR3 DNA follows: TGCGCCAGCAGCCAAGATGGGCGGGAGGGGTACGGGGAAAAACTGTTTTTT.

The V gene is TRBV30, the J gene TRBJ2-1, with D unresolved. Trimming took 2 bases from V and 4 from J, leaving 6 bases between them. The CDR3 covers 12 residues. The germline V gene has CDR1 GTSNPN and CDR2 SVGIG (reference sequence). The CDR3 reads CAWSIPYNEQFF. The CDR3 coding sequence is TGTGCCTGGAGTATCCCTTACAATGAGCAGTTCTTC. Looking up the rest from reference TRBV30 and TRBJ2-1 gives the full variable domain: SQTIHQWPATLVQPVGSPLSLECTVEGTSNPNLYWYRQAAGRGLQLLFYSVGIGQISSEVPQNLSASRPQDRQFILSSKKLLLSDSGFYLCAWSIPYNEQFFGPGTRLTVL.

CDR3: CASSKTATYEQYF. In DNA form, the CDR3 reads TGTGCCAGCAGCAAGACAGCCACCTACGAGCAGTACTTC. The chain is built from TRBV5-6 and TRBJ2-7; D perhaps matches TRBD1 (5 bases). The CDR3 spans 13 residues. CDR1 is SGHDT and CDR2 is YYEEEE in the germline V gene. Trimming pared 4 bases from V and 2 bases from J, leaving 10 bases between.